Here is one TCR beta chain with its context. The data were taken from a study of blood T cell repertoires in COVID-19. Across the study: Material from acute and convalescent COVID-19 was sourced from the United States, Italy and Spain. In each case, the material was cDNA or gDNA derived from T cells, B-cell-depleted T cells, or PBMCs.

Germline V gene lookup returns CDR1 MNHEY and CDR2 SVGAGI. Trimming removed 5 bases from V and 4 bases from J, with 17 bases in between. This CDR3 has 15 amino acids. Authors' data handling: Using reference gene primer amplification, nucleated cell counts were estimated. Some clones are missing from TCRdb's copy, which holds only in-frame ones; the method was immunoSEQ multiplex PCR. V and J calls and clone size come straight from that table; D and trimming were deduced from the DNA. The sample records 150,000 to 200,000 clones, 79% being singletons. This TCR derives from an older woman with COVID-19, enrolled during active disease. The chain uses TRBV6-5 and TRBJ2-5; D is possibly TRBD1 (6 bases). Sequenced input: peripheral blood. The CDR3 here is CASSHTQGPGETQYF. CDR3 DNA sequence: TGTGCCAGCAGTCACACACAGGGACCTGGAGAGACCCAGTACTTC.